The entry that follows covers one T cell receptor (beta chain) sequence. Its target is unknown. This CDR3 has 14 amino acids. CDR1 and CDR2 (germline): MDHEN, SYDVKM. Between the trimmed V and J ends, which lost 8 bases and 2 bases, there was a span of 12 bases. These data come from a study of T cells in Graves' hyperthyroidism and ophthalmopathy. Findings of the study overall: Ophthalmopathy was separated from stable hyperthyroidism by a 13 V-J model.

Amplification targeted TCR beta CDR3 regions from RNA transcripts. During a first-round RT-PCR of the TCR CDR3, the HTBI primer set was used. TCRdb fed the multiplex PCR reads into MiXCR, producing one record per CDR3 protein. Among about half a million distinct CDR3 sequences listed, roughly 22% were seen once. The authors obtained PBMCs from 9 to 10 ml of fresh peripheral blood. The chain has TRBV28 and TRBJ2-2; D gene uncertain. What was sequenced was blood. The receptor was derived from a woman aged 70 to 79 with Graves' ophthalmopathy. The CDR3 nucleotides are TGTGCCAGCTTAGTCGAATCAAACACCGGGGAGCTGTTTTTT. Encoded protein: CASLVESNTGELFF.